This T cell receptor (beta chain) was sequenced in a study of post-analysis software for immune sequencing data. About the study: In terms of disease course, relapsing-remitting, secondary progressive and progressive-relapsing multiple sclerosis were included. General study results and limits: Relative to controls, patients had 4 or 5 TRBV segments at higher frequency, with TRBV5-6, TRBV5-1 and TRBV20-1 among these. Patients with multiple sclerosis recorded significantly lower normalized Chao1 diversity than controls, the study found. Under F measure analysis, samples from one preparation batch co-clustered strongly.

Remarks on this clonotype: Its specificity is not known.

Carried by the TCR beta cDNA libraries were unique molecular identifiers. There were about 0.85 to 11 million T cells, and approximately 500,000 cDNA molecules came from them. TCRdb ran MiXCR on the PCR reads and lists one entry per CDR3 protein. The profile shows about 540,000 distinct CDR3 sequences, 30% to 40% of them singletons. From germline, CDR1 is SEHNR and CDR2 FQNEAQ (reference sequence). The V end lost 8 bases, the J end lost 0 bases, and 14 bases lay between the germline ends. CDR3 length equals 15 residues. Sequenced input: blood. The clonotype comes from a girl aged 2-17 years with multiple sclerosis. J is TRBJ2-1 and V is TRBV7-9; no definite D call. The CDR3, as DNA: TGTGCCAGCCGAGCTATGGGTAGCTCCTACAATGAGCAGTTCTTC. It codes for CASRAMGSSYNEQFF.